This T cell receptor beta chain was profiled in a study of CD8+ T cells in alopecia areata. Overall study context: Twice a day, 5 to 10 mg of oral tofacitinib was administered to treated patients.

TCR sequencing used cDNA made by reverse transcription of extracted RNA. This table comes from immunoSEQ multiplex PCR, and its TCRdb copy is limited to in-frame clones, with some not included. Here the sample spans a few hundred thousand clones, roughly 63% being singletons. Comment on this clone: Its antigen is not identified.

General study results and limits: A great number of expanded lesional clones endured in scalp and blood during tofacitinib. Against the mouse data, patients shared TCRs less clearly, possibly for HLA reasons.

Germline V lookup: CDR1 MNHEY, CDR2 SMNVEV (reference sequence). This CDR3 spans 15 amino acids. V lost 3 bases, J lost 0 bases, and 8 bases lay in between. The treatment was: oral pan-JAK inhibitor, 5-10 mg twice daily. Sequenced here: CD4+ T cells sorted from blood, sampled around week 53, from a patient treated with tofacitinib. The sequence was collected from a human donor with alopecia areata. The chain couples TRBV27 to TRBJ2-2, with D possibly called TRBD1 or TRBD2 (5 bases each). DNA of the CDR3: TGTGCCAGCAGTTTGGGACGGACGAACACCGGGGAGCTGTTTTTT. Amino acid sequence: CASSLGRTNTGELFF.